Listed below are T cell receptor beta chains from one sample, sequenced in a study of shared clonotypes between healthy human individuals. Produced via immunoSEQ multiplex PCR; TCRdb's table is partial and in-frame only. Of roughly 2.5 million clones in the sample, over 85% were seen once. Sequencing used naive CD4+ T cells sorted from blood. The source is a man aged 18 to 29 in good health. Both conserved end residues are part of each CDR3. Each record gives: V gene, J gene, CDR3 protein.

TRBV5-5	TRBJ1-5	CASSQTGYVGNQPQHF
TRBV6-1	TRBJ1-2	CASSDTIHNYGYTF
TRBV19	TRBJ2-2	CATKSDRSTGELFF
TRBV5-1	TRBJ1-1	CASSMDRADSEAFF
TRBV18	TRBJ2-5	CASLAGETQYF
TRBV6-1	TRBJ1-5	CASRTGGQPQHF
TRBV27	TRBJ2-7	CASSRDRTYEQYF
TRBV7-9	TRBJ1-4	CASSSRQTEKLFF
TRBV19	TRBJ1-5	CASSTQGKGQPQHF
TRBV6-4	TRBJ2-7	CASSVEAGISYEQYF
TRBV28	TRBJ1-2	CASSFQDRVGVYGYTF
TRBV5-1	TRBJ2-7	CASSFQGIDEQYF
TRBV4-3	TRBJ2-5	CASSQDGGEETQYF
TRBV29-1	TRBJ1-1	CSAAGGTNTEAFF
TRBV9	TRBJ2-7	CASSVGERSYEQYF
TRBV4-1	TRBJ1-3	CASSRLTFVSGNTIYF
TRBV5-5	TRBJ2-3	CASSPLGTVSTDTQYF
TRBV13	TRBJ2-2	CASSSRTNTGELFF
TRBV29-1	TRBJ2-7	CSVGNSGYEQYF
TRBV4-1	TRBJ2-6	CASSQDPPGANVLTF
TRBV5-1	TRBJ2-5	CASSQLGTQETQYF
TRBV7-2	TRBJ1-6	CASTKGPNLPLHF
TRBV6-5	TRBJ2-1	CASSYGTEQFF
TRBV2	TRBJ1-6	CASSALRGALHF
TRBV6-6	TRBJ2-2	CASSRQGLTTGELFF
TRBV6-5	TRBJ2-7	CASSRRREGSYEQYF
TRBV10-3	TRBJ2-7	CAISEVGGLSYEQYF
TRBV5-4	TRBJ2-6	CASSSPTQGNVLTF
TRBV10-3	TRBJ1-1	CAISESWVATEAFF
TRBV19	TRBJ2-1	CASSMQGGHDEQFF
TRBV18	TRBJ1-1	CASSPQVQGAGHTEAFF
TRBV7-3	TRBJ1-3	CASSPFFPHVHAKGARNTIYF
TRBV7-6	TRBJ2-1	CASSLGTSMANNEQFF
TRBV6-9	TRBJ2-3	CATISEKGEVLHTDTQYF
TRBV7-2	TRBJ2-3	CASRPAGLRADTQYF
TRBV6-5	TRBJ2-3	CASSPYLADTQYF
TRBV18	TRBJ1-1	CASSPPVVIRGEAFF
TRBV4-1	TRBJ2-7	CASSQSPRTESSYEQYF
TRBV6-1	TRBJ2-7	CASSERGRSYEQYF
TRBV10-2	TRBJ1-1	CASSEYGSPRGDTEAFF
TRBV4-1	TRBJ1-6	CASSQLNTGTGLGSPLHF
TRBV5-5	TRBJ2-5	CASRVGQGTLMAETQYF
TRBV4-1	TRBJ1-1	CASSQTWDRGDTEAFF
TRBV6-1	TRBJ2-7	CASSRPGQGSYEQYF
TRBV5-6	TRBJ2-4	CASSGRDRDHIQYF
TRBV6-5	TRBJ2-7	CASSYSDQGYEQYF
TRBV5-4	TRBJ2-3	CASSLGGTVDTQYF